The sequence of this TCR beta chain was determined in a study of blood T cell repertoires in COVID-19. Study at large: Samples of COVID-19 (acute and convalescent) were obtained from the United States, Italy and Spain. Nucleic acid was either cDNA or gDNA, and it came from T cells, B-cell-depleted T cells, or PBMCs.

The Seattle patients, enrolled during active infection, were followed longitudinally. This clone was picked up one time. CDR1 is SGHVS, CDR2 FQNEAQ, per germline. The CDR3 sequence is 16 residues long. Trimming shortened V by 7 bases and J by 0 bases, and 18 bases separated the two germline ends. In the original workflow: How many nucleated cells were present was estimated from reference gene primer amplification. The table came from immunoSEQ multiplex PCR; TCRdb's copy has only in-frame clones and leaves some out. That table supplies the V and J calls and clone size; D and trimming were determined from the DNA. The sample includes approximately 120,000 clones, around 85% of them seen just once.

The specimen was peripheral blood. V is TRBV7-8 and J is TRBJ1-1; a weak D match, TRBD1 (5 bases). The receptor was isolated from a woman older than 75 with COVID-19, enrolled during active disease. This CDR3 reads CASINRGTSLNTEAFF. The CDR3 bases are TGTGCCAGCATCAACCGCGGGACGTCCCTGAACACTGAAGCTTTCTTT.